Listed below are T cell receptor beta chains from one sample, sequenced in a study of blood T cell repertoires in COVID-19. The table came from immunoSEQ multiplex PCR; TCRdb's copy has only in-frame clones and leaves some out. The repertoire consists of more than 450,000 clones, with about 85% occurring once and the leading ten covering 0.7%. The sequenced sample consisted of PBMCs or T cells enriched from blood (not recorded which). These receptors originate from a young woman who had recovered from COVID-19. CDR3s include the opening cysteine and the closing phenylalanine or tryptophan. The order of the fields is CDR3 protein, CDR3 DNA, V gene, D gene, J gene, clone size. D genes are given only for firm matches. Clone sizes are given selectively: once, few, many, or a class where the clone is expanded.

cdr3_aa: CASSSTTGTGYQETQYF
cdr3_nt: TGCGCCAGCAGCTCAACGACCGGGACAGGGTACCAAGAGACCCAGTACTTC
v_call: TRBV5-1
d_call: TRBD1
j_call: TRBJ2-5
clone_size: .

cdr3_aa: CASSLQGGQPQHF
cdr3_nt: TGTGCCAGCAGCCTACAGGGAGGGCAGCCCCAGCATTTT
v_call: TRBV6-5
d_call: .
j_call: TRBJ1-5
clone_size: .

cdr3_aa: CASSDSQEAAEAFF
cdr3_nt: TGTGCCAGCAGTGACTCTCAAGAGGCGGCTGAAGCTTTCTTT
v_call: TRBV6-4
d_call: .
j_call: TRBJ1-1
clone_size: .

cdr3_aa: CASSFRGDTQYF
cdr3_nt: TGTGCCAGCAGCTTCAGGGGAGATACGCAGTATTTT
v_call: TRBV7-9
d_call: .
j_call: TRBJ2-3
clone_size: .

cdr3_aa: CASSELSTESYGYTF
cdr3_nt: TGTGCCAGCAGTGAATTATCGACAGAAAGCTATGGCTACACCTTC
v_call: TRBV25-1
d_call: .
j_call: TRBJ1-2
clone_size: .

cdr3_aa: CASSFYRANEAFF
cdr3_nt: TGTGCCAGCAGCTTCTACAGGGCCAATGAAGCTTTCTTT
v_call: TRBV7-8
d_call: .
j_call: TRBJ1-1
clone_size: .

cdr3_aa: CASSSRLAGEPGEQFF
cdr3_nt: TGTGCCAGCAGCTCTCGACTAGCGGGGGAACCGGGTGAGCAGTTCTTC
v_call: TRBV21-1
d_call: .
j_call: TRBJ2-1
clone_size: .

cdr3_aa: CASSQGTLRREGYEQYF
cdr3_nt: TGTGCCAGCAGCCAAGGTACCCTGCGACGGGAGGGCTACGAGCAGTACTTC
v_call: TRBV14
d_call: TRBD2
j_call: TRBJ2-7
clone_size: .

cdr3_aa: CASSDRDRVGETQYF
cdr3_nt: TGTGCCAGCAGCGACCGGGACAGGGTTGGTGAGACCCAGTACTTC
v_call: TRBV7-2
d_call: TRBD1
j_call: TRBJ2-5
clone_size: .

cdr3_aa: CASSESGDTEAFF
cdr3_nt: TGTGCCAGCAGTGAATCTGGAGACACTGAAGCTTTCTTT
v_call: TRBV25-1
d_call: .
j_call: TRBJ1-1
clone_size: .

cdr3_aa: CASSQGWGVGGDTQYF
cdr3_nt: TGCGCCAGCAGCCAAGGCTGGGGGGTAGGAGGAGATACGCAGTATTTT
v_call: TRBV4-1
d_call: .
j_call: TRBJ2-3
clone_size: .

cdr3_aa: CASSESGERSYEQYF
cdr3_nt: TGCGCCAGCAGTGAGTCAGGGGAACGCTCCTACGAGCAGTACTTC
v_call: TRBV10-2
d_call: .
j_call: TRBJ2-7
clone_size: .

cdr3_aa: CASSQPRQGAVEAFF
cdr3_nt: TGCGCCAGCAGCCAACCCCGCCAGGGGGCGGTTGAAGCTTTCTTT
v_call: TRBV4-1
d_call: TRBD1
j_call: TRBJ1-1
clone_size: .

cdr3_aa: CAGPGPPREEQYF
cdr3_nt: TGCGCCGGACCGGGCCCCCCGCGGGAGGAGCAGTACTTC
v_call: TRBV10-1
d_call: TRBD2
j_call: TRBJ2-7
clone_size: .

cdr3_aa: CASSFSSTSTDTQYF
cdr3_nt: TGTGCCAGCAGTTTTTCTTCCACTAGCACAGATACGCAGTATTTT
v_call: TRBV28
d_call: .
j_call: TRBJ2-3
clone_size: .

cdr3_aa: CASSPLSGELFF
cdr3_nt: TGTGCCAGCAGCCCTTTGTCCGGGGAGCTGTTTTTT
v_call: TRBV3-1/TRBV3-2
d_call: .
j_call: TRBJ2-2
clone_size: .

cdr3_aa: CASGPDRGRRSEAFF
cdr3_nt: TGTGCCAGCGGTCCGGACAGGGGGCGCAGATCTGAAGCTTTCTTT
v_call: TRBV7-9
d_call: TRBD1
j_call: TRBJ1-1
clone_size: .

cdr3_aa: CARSSSPPQAKNIQYF
cdr3_nt: TGTGCCAGAAGCTCCTCACCCCCCCAAGCCAAAAACATTCAGTACTTC
v_call: TRBV6-8
d_call: .
j_call: TRBJ2-4
clone_size: .

cdr3_aa: CASTTSGSTDTQYF
cdr3_nt: TGCGCCAGCACGACTAGCGGAAGCACAGATACGCAGTATTTT
v_call: TRBV10-2
d_call: TRBD2
j_call: TRBJ2-3
clone_size: .

cdr3_aa: CASSVLAGGQETQYF
cdr3_nt: TGTGCCAGCAGTGTGCTAGCGGGGGGGCAAGAGACCCAGTACTTC
v_call: TRBV2
d_call: TRBD2
j_call: TRBJ2-5
clone_size: .

cdr3_aa: CAWSVQAGALRPQHF
cdr3_nt: TGTGCCTGGAGTGTACAGGCAGGGGCCCTAAGGCCCCAGCATTTT
v_call: TRBV30
d_call: .
j_call: TRBJ1-5
clone_size: .

cdr3_aa: CASSSPQGMVNTEAFF
cdr3_nt: TGTGCCAGTAGTTCCCCCCAGGGGATGGTGAACACTGAAGCTTTCTTT
v_call: TRBV19
d_call: .
j_call: TRBJ1-1
clone_size: .

cdr3_aa: CTSSQGVSDTEAFF
cdr3_nt: TGCACCAGCAGCCAAGGAGTATCGGACACTGAAGCTTTCTTT
v_call: TRBV1
d_call: .
j_call: TRBJ1-1
clone_size: .

cdr3_aa: CASSQDLGAGKLFF
cdr3_nt: TGTGCCAGCAGCCAAGATCTAGGGGCAGGGAAGCTGTTTTTT
v_call: TRBV3-1/TRBV3-2
d_call: .
j_call: TRBJ2-2
clone_size: .

cdr3_aa: CSVVYLYGAETQYF
cdr3_nt: TGCAGCGTTGTATATCTCTATGGGGCAGAGACCCAGTACTTC
v_call: TRBV29-1
d_call: .
j_call: TRBJ2-5
clone_size: .

cdr3_aa: CASRLAVTGELFF
cdr3_nt: TGTGCCAGCAGACTAGCGGTCACCGGGGAGCTGTTTTTT
v_call: TRBV11-2
d_call: TRBD2
j_call: TRBJ2-2
clone_size: few